The subject of this entry is one T cell receptor beta chain. Antigen unknown. Assay: immunoSEQ multiplex PCR; the TCRdb copy retains only in-frame clones and omits some. The table includes 100,000 or so clones, 70% to 90% detected once. The data derive from a study of T cell responses to AZD1222 COVID-19 vaccine. Findings of the study overall: No day 14 peak samples; only post-peak repertoires were characterized.

CDR1 and CDR2 (germline): SGDLS, YYNGEE. This CDR3 is built from 15 residues. The trim removed 5 bases at V and 0 bases at J, leaving 6 bases unmatched. Second-dose groups at about 4 or about 12 weeks were pooled. The receptor's source is an adult who received the AZD1222 COVID-19 vaccine. The material was peripheral blood, obtained 28 days after the second AZD1222 dose. The rearrangement uses TRBV9 and TRBJ2-3; 7 nucleotides line up with TRBD1. The CDR3 spells CASSQPGQSTDTQYF. CDR3 coding DNA: TGTGCCAGCAGTCAGCCGGGACAGAGCACAGATACGCAGTATTTT.